This passage covers 9 T cell receptor beta chains from one sample sequenced in a study of T cells after yellow fever vaccination. MiXCR, applied by TCRdb to the 5' RACE reads, yields one record per CDR3 protein. The data show about 220,000 distinct CDR3 sequences, with about 3% seen just once and around 3% held by the top ten. This specimen consisted of CD4+ T cells sorted from PBMCs, obtained 10 days after the yellow fever booster vaccination. All receptors come from a man aged 18-30 years who received the YFV17D yellow fever vaccine.

The chain joins TRBV9 to TRBJ2-1; TRBD2 agrees at 7 bases. The germline V gene has CDR1 SGDLS and CDR2 YYNGEE. CDR3 length: 16 amino acids. After removal of 0 bases from V and 4 bases from J, the junction contained 7 bases not matched to a gene. CDR3: CASSVGGGGAYNEQFF. In DNA, the CDR3 is TGTGCCAGCAGCGTAGGGGGCGGGGGAGCATACAATGAGCAGTTCTTC.

The sample holds a few counts of this clonotype. V usage is TRBV7-6 and J usage is TRBJ1-2; D not certain. This CDR3 comprises 14 residues. Deletions cut 4 bases from V and 6 bases from J, with 15 bases between. CDR1 SGHVS and CDR2 FNYEAQ come from the germline V gene. As DNA, the CDR3 is TGTGCCAGCAGCTCCCCGTGGGGAAGAGATGGCTACACCTTC. It yields the protein CASSSPWGRDGYTF.

This clonotype was observed a few times. The J gene is TRBJ1-4, the V gene TRBV2; D may be TRBD1 (5 bases). This CDR3 has 13 residues. Germline CDR1 is SNHLY and CDR2 is FYNNEI. V was cut by 7 bases and J by 6 bases, with 12 bases left in between. CDR3 in DNA: TGTGCCAGCACCACCAGGGCGGATGAAAAACTGTTTTTT. It encodes CASTTRADEKLFF.

This clonotype occurred many times. The chain combines TRBV11-2 with TRBJ2-5, with 8 bases identical to TRBD2. The germline gives CDR1 SGHAT, CDR2 FQNNGV. CDR3 length: 15 amino acids. V lost 6 bases to trimming and J lost 5 bases; unmatched junction nucleotides: 11. CDR3 region: CASRTIAGRRETQYF. CDR3 nucleotide sequence: TGTGCCAGCAGGACCATAGCGGGGAGGCGGGAGACCCAGTACTTC.

The table lists this clonotype with many counts. The rearrangement links TRBV11-2 to TRBJ2-2; perhaps D is TRBD1 or TRBD2 (5 bases each). CDR1 is SGHAT, CDR2 FQNNGV, per germline. V was pared by 4 bases and J by 1 base, with 19 bases between. The CDR3 sequence is 18 residues long. Here the CDR3 reads CASSSLKGSRENTGELFF. The CDR3 nucleotides read TGTGCCAGCAGCTCACTCAAGGGGAGCAGGGAGAACACCGGGGAGCTGTTTTTT. Looking up the rest from reference TRBV11-2 and TRBJ2-2 gives the full variable domain: EAGVAQSPRYKIIEKRQSVAFWCNPISGHATLYWYQQILGQGPKLLIQFQNNGVVDDSQLPKDRFSAERLKGVDSTLKIQPAKLEDSAVYLCASSSLKGSRENTGELFFGEGSRLTVL.

J is TRBJ2-5 and V is TRBV14; D is perhaps TRBD2 (6 bases). The CDR3 length is 13 residues. In germline, CDR1 is SGHDN, CDR2 FVKESK. Trimming cost V 0 bases and J 7 bases, with 9 bases left between them. The chain's CDR3 is CASSQDRGLTQYF. CDR3 nucleotides: TGTGCCAGCAGCCAAGATCGGGGGTTGACCCAGTACTTC.

In this sample, this clonotype turned up many times. The V and J genes are TRBV20-1 and TRBJ1-5, with 10 positions matching TRBD1. The trim removed 5 bases at V and 1 base at J, leaving 8 bases unmatched. This CDR3 spans 16 amino acids. CDR1 is DFQATT and CDR2 is SNEGSKA in the germline V gene (reference sequence). DNA of the CDR3: TGCAGTGCTGGCTTTTGGGACAGGGGAAGCAATCAGCCCCAGCATTTT. It translates to CSAGFWDRGSNQPQHF.

In its sample, this clonotype was seen many times. The chain links TRBV29-1 to TRBJ2-7; no clear D. This CDR3 contains 10 residues. Germline CDR1 is SQVTM and CDR2 is ANQGSEA. Trimming left V 4 bases short and J 2 bases short, with 3 bases between. CDR3 amino acids: CSVAAYEQYV. CDR3 coding DNA: TGCAGCGTTGCCGCCTACGAGCAGTACGTC.

This chain uses TRBV6-1 with TRBJ1-1; a weak D match, TRBD1 (5 bases). The V gene lost 1 base and the J gene lost 4 bases, with 10 bases spanning the gap. Germline V CDR1 and CDR2: MNHNS, SASEGT. The length of the CDR3 is 14 residues. The CDR3 DNA follows: TGTGCCAGCAGTGAAGAGGGGTTGGGCACTGAAGCTTTCTTT. This sequence encodes CASSEEGLGTEAFF.